This is a list of T cell receptor beta chains from one sample in a study of beta chain features in type 1 diabetes. TCRdb's table, derived via immunoSEQ multiplex PCR, lists solely in-frame clones and lacks some. Here the sample spans 120,000 to 150,000 clones, more than 9% being singletons. The sequencing input was naive CD4+ T cells from blood. These receptors were taken from a man younger than 30 in good health. CDR3s include the opening cysteine and the closing phenylalanine or tryptophan. D genes are given only for firm matches. Clone size is given for some rows only: seen once, a few or many times, or a class if the clone is expanded.

clone_size d_call j_call v_call cdr3_aa cdr3_nt
- - TRBJ1-3 TRBV5-4 CASSSQGNTIYF TGTGCCAGCAGCTCTCAGGGTAACACCATATATTTT
few - TRBJ2-7 TRBV18 CASSPPDSQPHYEQYF TGTGCCAGCTCACCACCGGACAGCCAACCCCACTACGAGCAGTACTTC
few TRBD1 TRBJ2-5 TRBV7-9 CASSLSRDSQETQYF TGTGCCAGCAGCTTATCCCGGGACAGCCAAGAGACCCAGTACTTC
many TRBD1 TRBJ1-5 TRBV30 CAWDRDNQPQHF TGTGCCTGGGACAGGGACAATCAGCCCCAGCATTTT
- - TRBJ1-2 TRBV11-2 CASSLQQGVEHYGYTF TGTGCCAGCAGCTTACAACAGGGAGTGGAACACTATGGCTACACCTTC
few TRBD2 TRBJ2-3 TRBV6-5 CASSYLGTSGLDTQYF TGTGCCAGCAGTTACTTGGGGACTAGCGGGTTGGATACGCAGTATTTT
many - TRBJ1-5 TRBV29-1 CSVTTGRDQPQHF TGCAGCGTGACAACAGGGAGGGATCAGCCCCAGCATTTT
few TRBD2 TRBJ2-1 TRBV5-1 CASSLWTSGGYEQFF TGCGCCAGCAGCTTGTGGACTAGCGGGGGTTATGAGCAGTTCTTC
- - TRBJ2-7 TRBV11-2 CASSLDVPPAYEQYF TGTGCCAGCAGCTTAGATGTTCCCCCGGCCTACGAGCAGTACTTC
few - TRBJ1-6 TRBV7-9 CASSTTWHNNSPLHF TGTGCCAGCAGCACTACCTGGCATAATAATTCACCCCTCCACTTT
- - TRBJ2-2 TRBV10-3 CAISKPGGRIGTGELFF TGTGCCATCAGCAAACCAGGGGGGCGGATTGGGACCGGGGAGCTGTTTTTT
- - TRBJ2-1 TRBV19 CASMGGADYNEQFF TGTGCCAGTATGGGGGGGGCCGACTACAATGAGCAGTTCTTC
- TRBD1 TRBJ2-1 TRBV7-3 CASSSIDRVNQQFF TGTGCCAGCAGCTCGATAGACAGGGTAAATCAGCAGTTCTTC
few TRBD1 TRBJ1-2 TRBV6-1 CASSEYDRGYGYTF TGTGCCAGCAGTGAATACGACAGGGGGTATGGCTACACCTTC
many - TRBJ2-1 TRBV4-3 CASSQHNEQFF TGCGCCAGCAGCCAACATAATGAGCAGTTCTTC
- TRBD2 TRBJ2-3 TRBV7-2 CASSPRSGGTISTDTQYF TGTGCCAGCAGCCCCCGAAGCGGGGGGACCATAAGCACAGATACGCAGTATTTT
- - TRBJ2-5 TRBV7-2 CASSLGGGRQETQYF TGTGCCAGCAGCTTAGGCGGGGGCCGACAAGAGACCCAGTACTTC